Below are 21 T cell receptor beta chains sequenced from a single sample in a study of T cell repertoires in cytomegalovirus infection. From the reads, TCRdb called clonotypes with MiXCR, one entry per CDR3 protein. The sample has under 600,000 distinct CDR3 sequences; approximately 15% are singletons. Sequenced input: CD8+ T cells from PBMCs. Receptors were obtained from a human donor in good health (CMV status not recorded). Some clones in this sample may be carry-over from other donors' samples.

This CDR3 reads CASSPSGTGVLEQYF. CDR3 in DNA: TGTGCCAGCAGCCCGTCCGGGACAGGGGTTCTCGAGCAGTACTTC. V and J are TRBV13 and TRBJ2-7; 10 nucleotides line up with TRBD1. Losses at the gene ends were 5 bases for V and 6 bases for J; bases not matched to a gene: 10. The CDR3 runs to 15 residues. Germline CDR1 PRHDT, CDR2 FYEKMQ (reference sequence). Looking up the rest from reference TRBV13 and TRBJ2-7 gives the full variable domain: AAGVIQSPRHLIKEKRETATLKCYPIPRHDTVYWYQQGPGQDPQFLISFYEKMQSDKGSIPDRFSAQQFSDYHSELNMSSLELGDSALYFCASSPSGTGVLEQYFGPGTRLTVT.

The gene calls are TRBV3-1 and TRBJ2-7, with 12 bases fitting TRBD2. Germline V CDR1 and CDR2: LGHDT, YNNKEL (reference sequence). V shed 4 bases and J 1 base; nucleotides not matched to a gene: 5. This CDR3 contains 16 residues. DNA for the CDR3: TGTGCCAGCAGCCCAACGGGACTAGCGGGTTCCTACGAGCAGTACTTC. Its protein product is CASSPTGLAGSYEQYF.

This clonotype was counted at least ten times. The chain has TRBV12-3 or TRBV12-4 and TRBJ1-4, with a tentative D call TRBD1 (5 bases). V lost 4 bases, J lost 7 bases, and 13 bases lay in between. The CDR3 contains 14 residues. The CDR3 DNA is TGTGCCAGCAGTTCGGGGGGGTCGGGTGAAAAACTGTTTTTT. Protein sequence: CASSSGGSGEKLFF.

For this clonotype: Since a much larger clone is just one base distant, this may be a read error. The gene calls are TRBV7-9 and TRBJ1-2; the match to TRBD1 covers 8 bases. The CDR3 spans 13 residues. Germline values: CDR1 SEHNR, CDR2 FQNEAQ (reference sequence). The DNA of the CDR3 is TGTGCCAGCAGCCAACCAGGGGGCTATGGCTACGCCTTC. Protein: CASSQPGGYGYAF.

As to this clonotype: A much larger clone differs by one base, so this may be a read error. The V and J genes are TRBV7-1 and TRBJ1-6; tentatively, D is TRBD1 (5 bases). TRBV7-1 is treated as an ORF (open reading frame) with a function not yet certain. The CDR3 loop spans 15 amino acids. This chain's CDR3 is CASSSGTAYNTPLHF. The CDR3 DNA is TGTGCCAGCAGCTCTGGGACGGCTTATAATACACCCCTCCACTTT.

This clonotype has more than one count but fewer than ten. The chain uses TRBV3-1 and TRBJ2-7; D may be TRBD2 (6 bases). The CDR3 extends over 15 amino acids. Germline V lookup: CDR1 LGHDT, CDR2 YNNKEL (reference sequence). Trimming shortened V by 0 bases and J by 5 bases, and 14 bases separated the two germline ends. The CDR3 coding sequence is TGTGCCAGCAGCCAAGAAGGGAGGTGGTCCCACGAGCAGTACTTC. Translating it yields CASSQEGRWSHEQYF.

This clonotype was seen ten or more times. The V and J genes are TRBV10-2 and TRBJ2-7; tentatively, D is TRBD1 (5 bases). From germline, CDR1 is WSHSY and CDR2 SAAADI. Trimming pared 7 bases from V and 2 bases from J, leaving 12 bases between. CDR3 length: 13 residues. CDR3 bases: TGCGCCAGCAATACCAGGGCGACCTACGAGCAGTACTTC. Encoded protein: CASNTRATYEQYF.

This clonotype has ten or more counts. The CDR3 sequence: CASSLRGGDYNEQFF. The CDR3 DNA reads as TGTGCCAGCAGCTTAAGGGGGGGGGACTACAATGAGCAGTTCTTC. The chain carries TRBV11-2 and TRBJ2-1, with D tentatively TRBD2 (7 bases). CDR3 length equals 15 residues. The V gene's germline CDR1 is SGHAT and CDR2 FQNNGV. V was pared by 2 bases and J by 3 bases, with 11 bases between.

This clonotype was seen repeatedly, ten times or more. This chain links TRBV27 with TRBJ1-2, with TRBD1 matching over 9 bases. The CDR3 is 17 amino acids. V gave up 6 bases and J gave up 3 bases; unmatched junction bases: 14. CDR1 and CDR2 (germline): MNHEY, SMNVEV (reference sequence). This CDR3 is CASRSLRDRVNDYGYTF. The CDR3 region has the DNA TGTGCCAGCAGGTCACTCCGGGACAGGGTTAATGACTATGGCTACACCTTC.

V gene TRBV13 combines with J gene TRBJ2-7; 7 nucleotides agree with TRBD1. J gave up 3 bases and V 6 bases, and 11 bases lay outside the gene matches. CDR3 length equals 15 residues. Germline V gene data show CDR1 as PRHDT and CDR2 as FYEKMQ (reference sequence). CDR3 amino acids: CASSPDRDRFYEQYF. In DNA, the CDR3 is TGTGCCAGCAGTCCCGACCGGGACAGATTCTACGAGCAGTACTTC.

Many counts were recorded for this clonotype. This chain joins TRBV6-2 or TRBV6-3 and TRBJ1-3, with no clear D. Trimming cost V 2 bases and J 8 bases, with 7 bases left between them. This CDR3 is 12 amino acids long. Germline values: CDR1 MNHEY, CDR2 SVGEGT. CDR3 amino acids: CASSYGPDTIYF. CDR3 nucleotides: TGTGCCAGCAGTTACGGCCCGGACACCATATATTTT.

CDR3 nucleotide sequence: TGTGCCAGCAGTTTAGTTAGCTTGGGAGACCAGCAGTTCTTC. Amino acid sequence: CASSLVSLGDQQFF. The chain couples TRBV28 to TRBJ2-1; TRBD2 is a possible D gene (5 bases). V gave up 2 bases and J gave up 11 bases, with 16 bases separating them. CDR1 is MDHEN, CDR2 SYDVKM, per germline. The CDR3 has 14 amino acids.

This clonotype appeared a few times. The V and J genes are TRBV27 and TRBJ1-2, with TRBD1 matching over 10 bases. The germline V gene encodes CDR1 MNHEY and CDR2 SMNVEV (reference sequence). This CDR3 spans 14 amino acids. After removal of 6 bases from V and 3 bases from J, the junction contained 4 bases not matched to a gene. The CDR3 bases are TGTGCCAGCAGGCCGGGACAGGGGTACTATGGCTACACCTTC. Protein: CASRPGQGYYGYTF.

This chain links TRBV27 with TRBJ2-1; 7 bases are shared with TRBD1. This CDR3 region has 15 residues. Germline V gene lookup returns CDR1 MNHEY and CDR2 SMNVEV (reference sequence). V lost 0 bases to trimming and J lost 5 bases; unmatched junction nucleotides: 4. In nucleotides, the CDR3 is TGTGCCAGCAGTTTATCACGGACAGGAAACAATGAGCAGTTCTTC. Translated, it gives CASSLSRTGNNEQFF.

Many counts were recorded for this clonotype. V gene TRBV7-2 combines with J gene TRBJ2-2; D unresolved. This CDR3 contains 13 residues. The V gene's germline CDR1 is SGHTA and CDR2 FQGNSA. Deletions cut 5 bases from V and 2 bases from J, with 6 bases between. CDR3 loop: CASSPLNTGELFF. The DNA of the CDR3 is TGTGCCAGCAGCCCACTCAACACCGGGGAGCTGTTTTTT.

With respect to this clonotype: This may arise from a read error, as a much more abundant clone is one base away. The chain uses TRBV12-3 or TRBV12-4 and TRBJ1-5, with 10 bases that match TRBD1. V trimming: 5 bases; J trimming: 3 bases; junction bases outside the gene matches: 7. This CDR3 contains 16 residues. CDR3 amino acids: CASSEYGTGDNQPQHF. The CDR3 DNA follows: TGTGCCAGCAGTGAATACGGGACAGGGGACAATCAGCCCCAGCATTTT.

A remark on this clonotype: A read error may be the cause here, since a much bigger clone is one base away. The chain combines TRBV27 with TRBJ2-7, with D possibly matching TRBD1 (6 bases). There are 15 residues in the CDR3. Trimming stripped 6 bases from V and 4 bases from J, with 19 bases between. CDR1 is MNHEY, CDR2 SMNVEV, per germline (reference sequence). CDR3 sequence (DNA): TGTGCCAGCAGCGTAACGGGACATGGGGTATACGAGCAGTACTTC. It codes for CASSVTGHGVYEQYF.

This sequence joins TRBV10-3 and TRBJ1-4; unclear D gene. The germline V and J ends were trimmed by 7 bases and 10 bases, with 4 bases remaining between them. Germline-derived CDR1 and CDR2 are ENHRY and SYGVKD. The CDR3 contains 9 residues. The CDR3 DNA sequence: TGTGCCATCACGCGAAAACTGTTTTTT. Its protein is CAITRKLFF.

This chain joins TRBV5-1 and TRBJ2-2; 7 nucleotides match TRBD1. Germline CDR1 is SGHRS and CDR2 is YFSETQ. V shed 6 bases, J shed 3 bases, and the junction held 8 bases outside the gene matches. The CDR3 sequence is 15 residues long. The CDR3 DNA sequence: TGCGCCAGCAACAACCGGGACAGTTACACCGGGGAGCTGTTTTTT. It codes for CASNNRDSYTGELFF.

The rearrangement joins TRBV15 to TRBJ2-3; D is unresolved. The V end was cut by 5 bases, the J end by 5 bases, with 20 bases between. The germline CDR1 and CDR2 sequences are LNHNV and YYDKDF (reference sequence). The length of the CDR3 is 16 residues. The CDR3 protein is CATSVTQGVMRDTQYF. In DNA, the CDR3 is TGTGCCACCAGCGTGACCCAAGGAGTAATGAGAGATACGCAGTATTTT.

CDR3 protein: CATNPEGRNTEAFF. Here the CDR3 DNA reads TGTGCCACCAACCCGGAGGGCAGGAACACTGAAGCTTTCTTT. This chain joins TRBV10-3 and TRBJ1-1; D gene ambiguous. Trimming cost V 10 bases and J 1 base, with 16 bases left between them. CDR3 length: 14 amino acids. CDR1 is ENHRY, CDR2 SYGVKD, per germline.